The subject of this entry is one T cell receptor beta chain. Its target is unknown. Cultured CD4+ T-cell DNA underwent Oncomine TCR Beta short-read sequencing. TCRdb passed the PCR reads through MiXCR, listing each CDR3 protein once. The data show tens of thousands of distinct CDR3 sequences, under 55% seen once. The treatment was: roughly 11-day PBMC culture with coronavirus spike peptide pools or control peptides (ViraFEST assay). This specimen comes from a study of vaccination and CD4 T cells after COVID-19. Trimming took 2 bases from V and 4 from J, leaving 18 bases between them. Germline assignment: CDR1 MGHDK and CDR2 SYGVNS. The CDR3 length is 16 residues.

The source of this sequence is a human donor who received a COVID-19 vaccine. The V gene is TRBV25-1, the J gene TRBJ2-7; D might be TRBD1 or TRBD2, each matching 5 bases. This specimen consisted of CD4+ T cells from blood, cultured in vitro, obtained before SARS-CoV-2 vaccination. The CDR3 DNA reads as TGTGCCAGCAGTGAAAACCCCTTGAGGGGCCCTTACGAGCAGTACTTC. Translated: CASSENPLRGPYEQYF.